This TCR beta chain was found in a study of blood T cell repertoires in COVID-19 (dated by TCRdb to the early 2020s). For the wider study: Samples covering the acute and convalescent phases of COVID-19 were provided by collaborators in the United States, Italy and Spain. The material from the prospective study consisted of cDNA or gDNA derived from T cells, B-cell-depleted T cells, or PBMCs. Deeply sampled blood TCRbeta repertoires from subjects exposed to, actively infected with, or recovered from COVID-19 were included in the dataset. A freely available public database, intended as a resource for researchers studying the immune response to SARS-CoV-2, is where the repertoires were released. Samples were obtained from the ongoing ImmuneRACE study (first 160 participants) and from over 1,000 subjects provided by 6 global collaborators. The sample metadata nearly always contained a de-identified subject ID, COVID-19 status, age in years and sex. Where available, HLA class I and class II types were taken from metadata supplied by the sample provider and were not determined by assay-based typing. General findings and caveats noted by the study authors: The quantity of clinical and demographic metadata differed by source and by participant and was supplied without curation.

Each collaborating institution followed its own protocols to collect whole blood in K2EDTA tubes. For TCRbeta analysis, collaborator samples were shipped as frozen whole blood, as isolated PBMCs, or as DNA extracted from either sample type. The immunoSEQ Assay, a bias-controlled multiplex PCR, was used to amplify TCRbeta CDR3 regions from genomic DNA. In the authors' own workflow: The number of nucleated cells in each sample was estimated by amplification of reference gene primers within the assay. To quantify the absolute abundance of each unique TCRbeta CDR3 rearrangement, sequence reads were collapsed and filtered. For each sample, productive Simpson clonality was calculated as the square root of Simpson's diversity index over productive rearrangements. In TCRdb, the immuneACCESS table is reduced to in-frame sequences with V and J assigned. These tables do not hold every clone; where another copy was compared, an unresolved V gene accounts for under half, and the others remain unexplained. The V and J calls and clone size come from that table; D and trimming were worked out from the DNA. For this sample there are some 150,000 clones; 88% appear just once. The top ten constitute about 1.6% of the sample.

Note on this clone: Its antigen is not yet known. No much larger clonotype is one base removed from it; base qualities were not supplied.

Inclusive of the bounding cysteine and phenylalanine, the CDR3 is 14 residues long. Just CDR3 DNA is preserved here, 42 bases in frame from base 1. The junction shows trimming of 6 bases on V and 2 bases on J, and the gene matches do not reach 7 bases of it. CDR1 MNHNY and CDR2 SVGAGI were looked up in the germline V gene (reference sequence). The clonotype was recovered from a woman between 55 and 75 years old with acute or convalescent COVID-19. The V and J genes are TRBV6-6 and TRBJ2-7; the junction holds 7 bases that match TRBD2. Source material: peripheral blood. The DNA sequence follows: TGTGCCAGCAGCGGCGGCGGGGGTACCTACGAGCAGTACTTC. Its translation reads: CASSGGGGTYEQYF.